This TCR beta chain derives from a study of post-analysis software for immune sequencing data. The wider study: Patients with relapsing-remitting, secondary progressive and progressive-relapsing multiple sclerosis courses were all represented. Findings of the study overall: Comparison of patients with controls showed 5 or 6 TRBV segments more frequent in patients, TRBV5-6, TRBV5-1 and TRBV20-1 among them.

Concerning this clonotype itself: The antigen is not known.

CDR1 and CDR2 (germline): SGHRS, YFSETQ. The CDR3 covers 15 residues. Prepared TCR beta cDNA libraries contained unique molecular identifiers. TCRdb redid the calling of the PCR reads with MiXCR, one entry per CDR3 protein. The sample lists 250,000 to 300,000 distinct CDR3 sequences; just over 35% were seen once. The receptor was isolated from a girl between 10 and 17 years old with multiple sclerosis. Input material: blood. The chain recombines TRBV5-1 with TRBJ2-1; D is perhaps TRBD1 (5 bases). The J call could be wrong; TRBJ2-7 is a better fit for the DNA end. CDR3 sequence: CASSEQGSSYNEQYF. The DNA for the CDR3 is TGCGCCAGCAGCGAGCAGGGAAGCTCCTACAATGAGCAGTACTTC.